The table lists the clone carrying this TCR beta chain with many counts. Its antigen is currently unknown. The length of the CDR3 is 12 residues. V shed 1 base and J shed 5 bases, with 6 bases lying between them. Per germline, CDR1 LGHNA and CDR2 YNFKEQ. This entry comes from a study of T-cell reconstitution after alpha-beta-depleted transplantation in children. General observations from the study: T-cell numbers and diversity, one year after transplant, stemmed largely from T cells that were newly produced.

Unique molecular identifiers were used in preparing the TCRbeta library. TCRdb called the PCR reads again in MiXCR, with one record for every CDR3 protein. This sample has around 440,000 distinct CDR3 sequences; 10% occur once, and the top ten carry 2%. The material sequenced was PBMCs, taken before TCRalphabeta/CD19-depleted stem cell transplant. The J gene is TRBJ2-7, the V gene TRBV4-2; D call uncertain. This clonotype originated in a child under 10 years old with inherited bone marrow failure, due to receive a stem cell transplant. The CDR3 reads CASSQGVDEQYF. CDR3 in DNA: TGTGCCAGCAGCCAAGGCGTCGACGAGCAGTACTTC.